This record looks at one TCR beta chain sequence and its context. The sample is drawn from a study of T cell responses to AZD1222 COVID-19 vaccine. The repertoire was sequenced with immunoSEQ multiplex PCR; TCRdb's copy has only in-frame clones and lacks some. The repertoire consists of tens of thousands of clones, with roughly 90% occurring once and the leading ten covering roughly 5.1%. Sequenced material: peripheral blood, taken 28 days after the second AZD1222 dose. This clonotype was sampled from an adult who received the AZD1222 COVID-19 vaccine.

The DNA for the CDR3 is TGCGCCAGCAGCCCAACCGACACCGTCACGGCACCCCTCCACTTT. As protein: CASSPTDTVTAPLHF. The chain is built from TRBV5-1 and TRBJ1-6; D not certain. CDR3 length: 15 amino acids. CDR1 and CDR2 (germline): SGHRS, YFSETQ. V dropped 4 bases and J dropped 11 bases, with 19 bases sitting between them.